This note documents a single TCR beta chain sequence. No antigen is known for it. This entry comes from a study of identifying expanded T cells in peripheral blood. Study findings and constraints: About 1.2 clones differed between technical replicates, versus roughly 17 and 20 over time.

Sequencing used immunoSEQ multiplex PCR; TCRdb keeps in-frame clones, though not all of them. The table includes around 100,000 clones, 80% to 90% detected once. The CDR3 has 15 residues. Trimming shortened V by 2 bases and J by 0 bases, and 9 bases separated the two germline ends. Germline CDR1 and CDR2: MNHEY and SMNVEV (reference sequence). Sample: blood. The clonotype comes from a person aged 18 to 75 in good health. This sequence joins TRBV27 and TRBJ2-3; D is uncertain. CDR3 sequence reads: CASSLGTLSTDTQYF. In nucleotides, the CDR3 is TGTGCCAGCAGTTTAGGAACCCTAAGCACAGATACGCAGTATTTT.